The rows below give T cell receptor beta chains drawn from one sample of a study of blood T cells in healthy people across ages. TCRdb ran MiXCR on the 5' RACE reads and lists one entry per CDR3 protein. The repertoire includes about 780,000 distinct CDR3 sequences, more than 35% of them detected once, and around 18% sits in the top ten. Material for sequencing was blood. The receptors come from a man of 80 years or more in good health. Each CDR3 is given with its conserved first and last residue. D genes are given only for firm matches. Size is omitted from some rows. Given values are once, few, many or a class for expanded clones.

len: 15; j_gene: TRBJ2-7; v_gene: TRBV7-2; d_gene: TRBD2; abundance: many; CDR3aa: CASSPSGTSVYEQYF; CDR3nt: TGTGCCAGCAGCCCGTCCGGGACTAGCGTTTACGAGCAGTACTTC
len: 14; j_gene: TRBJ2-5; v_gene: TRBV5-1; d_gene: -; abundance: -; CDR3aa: CASSSQRRQETQYF; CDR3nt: TGCGCCAGCAGCTCCCAGAGGAGACAAGAGACCCAGTACTTC
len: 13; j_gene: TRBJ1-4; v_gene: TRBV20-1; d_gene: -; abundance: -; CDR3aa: CSAPQGSGEKLFF; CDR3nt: TGCAGTGCGCCACAGGGTTCTGGAGAAAAACTGTTTTTT
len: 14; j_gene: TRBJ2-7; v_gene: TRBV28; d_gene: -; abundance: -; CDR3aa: CASSFPDTSYEQYF; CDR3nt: TGTGCCAGCAGTTTCCCGGACACCTCCTACGAGCAGTACTTC
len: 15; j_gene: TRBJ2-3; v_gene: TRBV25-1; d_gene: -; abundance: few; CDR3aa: CASSGTGRSTDTQYF; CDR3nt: TGTGCCAGCAGTGGAACAGGGAGGAGCACAGATACGCAGTATTTT
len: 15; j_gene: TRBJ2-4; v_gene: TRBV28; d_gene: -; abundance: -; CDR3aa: CASSRGSVAKNIQYF; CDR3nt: TGTGCCAGCAGCCGCGGATCTGTAGCCAAAAACATTCAGTACTTC
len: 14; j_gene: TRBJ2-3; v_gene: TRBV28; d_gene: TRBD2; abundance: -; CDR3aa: CASSSGGQQDTQYF; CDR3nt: TGTGCCAGCAGTTCGGGGGGGCAGCAGGATACGCAGTATTTT
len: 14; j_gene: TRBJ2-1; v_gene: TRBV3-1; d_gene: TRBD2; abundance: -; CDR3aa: CATEKREGGREQFF; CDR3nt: TGTGCCACTGAGAAGCGGGAGGGCGGCCGGGAGCAGTTCTTC
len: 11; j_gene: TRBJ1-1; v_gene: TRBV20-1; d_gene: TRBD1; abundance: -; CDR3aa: CSARTGVEAFF; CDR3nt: TGCAGTGCTCGGACAGGCGTTGAAGCTTTCTTT
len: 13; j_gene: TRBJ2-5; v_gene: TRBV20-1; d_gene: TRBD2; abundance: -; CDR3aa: CSAWTSDQETQYF; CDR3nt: TGCAGTGCTTGGACTAGCGACCAAGAGACCCAGTACTTC
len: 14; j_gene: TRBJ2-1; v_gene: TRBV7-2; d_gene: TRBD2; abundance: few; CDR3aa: CASSLSGSRYEQFF; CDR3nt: TGTGCCAGCAGCTTAAGCGGGAGTCGATATGAGCAGTTCTTC
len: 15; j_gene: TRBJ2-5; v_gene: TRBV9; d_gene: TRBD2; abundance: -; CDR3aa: CASSAGLAGYNEQYF; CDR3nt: TGTGCCAGCAGCGCCGGACTAGCGGGCTACAATGAGCAGTACTTC
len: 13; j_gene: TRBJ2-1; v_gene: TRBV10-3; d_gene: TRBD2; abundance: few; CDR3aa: CASASGRDNEQFF; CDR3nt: TGTGCCTCCGCTAGCGGGAGGGACAATGAGCAGTTCTTC
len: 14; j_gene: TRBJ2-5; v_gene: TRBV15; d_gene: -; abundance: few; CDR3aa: CATSRDGGGETQYF; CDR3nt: TGTGCCACCAGCAGAGACGGGGGAGGAGAGACCCAGTACTTC
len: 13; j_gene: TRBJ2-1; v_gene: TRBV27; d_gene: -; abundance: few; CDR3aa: CASRATAYNEQFF; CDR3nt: TGTGCCAGCAGGGCGACAGCGTACAATGAGCAGTTCTTC
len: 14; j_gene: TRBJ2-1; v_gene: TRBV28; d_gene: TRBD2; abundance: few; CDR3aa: CATHIAGAANEQFF; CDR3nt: TGTGCCACCCACATAGCGGGAGCGGCAAATGAGCAGTTCTTC
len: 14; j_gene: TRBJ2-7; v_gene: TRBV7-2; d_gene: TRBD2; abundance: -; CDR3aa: CASSLEAGRAEQYF; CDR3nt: TGTGCCAGCAGCTTAGAGGCAGGGAGGGCCGAGCAGTACTTC
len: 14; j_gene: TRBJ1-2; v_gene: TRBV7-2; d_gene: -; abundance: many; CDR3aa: CASSLVAGNYGYTF; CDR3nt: TGTGCCAGCAGCTTAGTTGCAGGAAATTATGGCTACACCTTC
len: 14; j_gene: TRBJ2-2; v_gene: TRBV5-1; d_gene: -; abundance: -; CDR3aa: CASSLETRTGELFF; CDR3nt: TGCGCCAGCAGCCTAGAAACCAGGACCGGGGAGCTGTTTTTT
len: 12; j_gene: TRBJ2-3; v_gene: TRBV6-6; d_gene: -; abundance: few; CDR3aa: CASRGLRDTQYF; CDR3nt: TGTGCCAGCAGGGGCCTCCGAGATACGCAGTATTTT
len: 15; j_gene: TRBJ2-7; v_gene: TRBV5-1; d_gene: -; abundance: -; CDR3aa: CASSLEALTDSEQYF; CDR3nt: TGCGCCAGCAGCTTGGAAGCACTCACTGACAGTGAGCAGTACTTC
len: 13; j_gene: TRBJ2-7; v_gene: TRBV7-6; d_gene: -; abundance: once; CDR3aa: CASSPPDRDEQYF; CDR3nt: TGTGCCAGCAGCCCCCCGGACCGAGACGAGCAGTACTTC
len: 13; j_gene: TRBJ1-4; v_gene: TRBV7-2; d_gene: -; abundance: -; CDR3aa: CASSLGPGEKLFF; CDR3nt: TGTGCCAGCAGCTTAGGACCGGGCGAAAAACTGTTTTTT
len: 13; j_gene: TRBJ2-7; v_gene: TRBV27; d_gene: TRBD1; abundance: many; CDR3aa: CASSGTGRHEQYF; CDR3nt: TGTGCCAGCAGTGGGACAGGGAGACACGAGCAGTACTTC
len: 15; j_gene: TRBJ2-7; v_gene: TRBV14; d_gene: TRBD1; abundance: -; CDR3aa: CASSRDRGFSYEQYF; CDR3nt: TGTGCCAGCAGCCGAGACAGGGGGTTCTCCTACGAGCAGTACTTC
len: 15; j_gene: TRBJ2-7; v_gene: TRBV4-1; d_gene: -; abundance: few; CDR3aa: CASSPPGRSRNEQYF; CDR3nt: TGCGCCAGCAGCCCCCCGGGGCGGAGCAGGAACGAGCAGTACTTC
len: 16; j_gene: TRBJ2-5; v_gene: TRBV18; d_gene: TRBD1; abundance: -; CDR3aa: CASSPRTGGQGETQYF; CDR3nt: TGTGCCAGCTCACCACGCACAGGGGGCCAGGGAGAGACCCAGTACTTC
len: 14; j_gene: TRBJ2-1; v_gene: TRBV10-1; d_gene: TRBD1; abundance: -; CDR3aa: CASSETGGLNEQFF; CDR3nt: TGCGCCAGCAGTGAAACAGGGGGATTGAATGAGCAGTTCTTC
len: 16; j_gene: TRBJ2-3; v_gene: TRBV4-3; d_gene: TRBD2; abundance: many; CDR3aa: CASSLGLAGVADTQYF; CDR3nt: TGCGCCAGCAGCTTAGGACTAGCGGGAGTCGCAGATACGCAGTATTTT
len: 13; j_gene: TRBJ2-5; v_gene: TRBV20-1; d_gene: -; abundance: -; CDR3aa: CSVNRADQKTQYF; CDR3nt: TGCAGTGTTAACAGGGCGGACCAAAAGACCCAGTACTTC
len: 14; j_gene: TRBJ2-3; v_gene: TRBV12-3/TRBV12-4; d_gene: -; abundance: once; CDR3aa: CAGSRRRPTDTQYF; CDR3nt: TGTGCCGGCAGTCGTCGACGTCCCACAGATACGCAGTATTTT